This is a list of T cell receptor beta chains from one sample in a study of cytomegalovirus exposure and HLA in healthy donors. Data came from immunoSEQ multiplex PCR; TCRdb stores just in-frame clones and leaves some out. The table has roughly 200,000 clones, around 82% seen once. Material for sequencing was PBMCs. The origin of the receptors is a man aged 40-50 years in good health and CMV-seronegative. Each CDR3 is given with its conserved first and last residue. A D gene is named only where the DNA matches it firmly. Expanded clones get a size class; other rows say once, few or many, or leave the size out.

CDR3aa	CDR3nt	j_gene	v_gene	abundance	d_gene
CASSLAGQIRIYEQYF	TGCGCCAGCAGCTTGGCCGGACAGATTAGGATTTACGAGCAGTACTTC	TRBJ2-7	TRBV5-1	.	.
CASSLPGGAYEQYF	TGTGCCAGCAGCTTGCCAGGGGGCGCGTACGAGCAGTACTTC	TRBJ2-7	TRBV5-6	.	TRBD1
CSSSFQSGELFF	TGTTCCAGCAGCTTTCAGTCCGGGGAGCTGTTTTTT	TRBJ2-2	TRBV7-9	.	.
CASSLDRGPNYGYTF	TGTGCCAGCAGCTTAGACAGGGGCCCGAACTATGGCTACACCTTC	TRBJ1-2	TRBV7-6	.	TRBD1
CASSPGQGWLETQYF	TGTGCCAGCAGTCCTGGACAGGGATGGTTGGAGACCCAGTACTTC	TRBJ2-5	TRBV11-1	.	TRBD1
CASSLDSRGNQPQHF	TGTGCCAGCAGCTTGGACAGCCGAGGGAATCAGCCCCAGCATTTT	TRBJ1-5	TRBV5-8	.	.
CASRQSGSSYNEQFF	TGTGCCAGCAGACAAAGCGGGAGCTCCTACAATGAGCAGTTCTTC	TRBJ2-1	TRBV7-2	few	TRBD2
CSSSPRLDRGNSPLHF	TGTTCCAGCAGCCCACGACTTGACAGGGGAAATTCACCCCTCCACTTT	TRBJ1-6	TRBV7-9	few	TRBD1
CASSYPVGDWGGELFF	TGTGCCAGCAGCTACCCTGTGGGGGACTGGGGCGGGGAGCTGTTTTTT	TRBJ2-2	TRBV7-2	.	.
CASSWDSGEKLFF	TGTGCCAGCTCATGGGACAGCGGCGAAAAACTGTTTTTT	TRBJ1-4	TRBV18	.	TRBD1
CSVYRENTEAFF	TGCAGCGTGTACAGGGAAAACACTGAAGCTTTCTTT	TRBJ1-1	TRBV29-1	.	.
CASSQTPNTDTQYF	TGCGCCAGCAGCCAGACACCTAACACAGATACGCAGTATTTT	TRBJ2-3	TRBV4-3	.	.
CASVGTGKNEQFF	TGTGCCAGCGTGGGGACAGGGAAGAATGAGCAGTTCTTC	TRBJ2-1	TRBV25-1	.	TRBD1
CASSEFYEQYF	TGTGCCAGCAGCGAGTTCTACGAGCAGTACTTC	TRBJ2-7	TRBV21-1	.	.
CASSLVLDAKNIQYF	TGTGCCAGCAGCTTAGTACTTGATGCCAAAAACATTCAGTACTTC	TRBJ2-4	TRBV7-2	once	.
CASSERTSGGEQFF	TGTGCCAGCAGCGAAAGGACTAGCGGGGGGGAGCAGTTCTTC	TRBJ2-1	TRBV7-3	few	TRBD2
CASSPGQGAEKLFF	TGTGCCAGCAGCCCAGGACAGGGGGCCGAGAAACTGTTTTTT	TRBJ1-4	TRBV7-2	.	TRBD1
CASSSPAGSYNEQFF	TGTGCCAGCAGCTCCCCCGCGGGTTCCTACAATGAGCAGTTCTTC	TRBJ2-1	TRBV5-8	.	.
CASSQGSGGEKLFF	TGTGCCAGCAGCCAGGGTTCGGGCGGCGAAAAACTGTTTTTT	TRBJ1-4	TRBV7-2	.	.
CASSSTGTGYNEQFF	TGTGCCAGCAGCTCCACCGGGACAGGTTACAATGAGCAGTTCTTC	TRBJ2-1	TRBV7-2	.	TRBD1
CASSPGQHNSPLHF	TGTGCCAGCAGCCCGGGACAGCATAATTCACCCCTCCACTTT	TRBJ1-6	TRBV6-5	.	TRBD1
CASSGQGGSYRHQPQHF	TGTGCCAGCAGCGGACAGGGGGGGTCATATAGGCATCAGCCCCAGCATTTT	TRBJ1-5	TRBV2	.	TRBD1
CAISESVLSGANVLTF	TGTGCCATCAGTGAGTCTGTCCTCTCTGGGGCCAACGTCCTGACTTTC	TRBJ2-6	TRBV10-3	.	.
CASSLTSGGTNTGELFF	TGTGCCAGCTCACTAACTAGCGGGGGTACGAACACCGGGGAGCTGTTTTTT	TRBJ2-2	TRBV18	.	TRBD2
CASSTSGKSSYNEQFF	TGCGCCAGCAGTACTAGCGGGAAGAGCTCCTACAATGAGCAGTTCTTC	TRBJ2-1	TRBV4-3	.	TRBD2
CASSGLNYGYTF	TGCGCCAGCAGCGGACTTAACTATGGCTACACCTTC	TRBJ1-2	TRBV5-1	.	.
CASSLDRGYGYTF	TGCGCCAGCAGCTTGGACAGGGGTTATGGCTACACCTTC	TRBJ1-2	TRBV5-1	.	TRBD1
CASSLVRGQPQHF	TGTGCCAGCAGCTTAGTCCGGGGACAGCCCCAGCATTTT	TRBJ1-5	TRBV11-2	.	.
CASSSRQGLANTEAFF	TGCGCCAGCAGTTCACGACAGGGTCTCGCGAACACTGAAGCTTTCTTT	TRBJ1-1	TRBV10-1	.	TRBD1
CAYVGGGRVWGTEAFF	TGTGCCTACGTGGGGGGGGGTCGAGTCTGGGGCACTGAAGCTTTCTTT	TRBJ1-1	TRBV30	.	.
CAIPRGTSGPNTGELFF	TGTGCCATCCCACGCGGGACTAGCGGACCGAACACCGGGGAGCTGTTTTTT	TRBJ2-2	TRBV10-3	.	TRBD2
CASSTAGRGDTQYF	TGTGCCAGCTCAACGGCCGGCCGGGGAGATACGCAGTATTTT	TRBJ2-3	TRBV18	.	.
CASSPWRSNEQFF	TGTGCCAGCAGCCCATGGCGGAGCAATGAGCAGTTCTTC	TRBJ2-1	TRBV7-2	.	.
CASSLLGQAYNEQFF	TGCGCCAGCAGCTTGTTGGGACAGGCCTACAATGAGCAGTTCTTC	TRBJ2-1	TRBV5-1	.	TRBD1
CASSYDRGKNIQYF	TGTGCCAGCAGCTACGACAGGGGGAAAAACATTCAGTACTTC	TRBJ2-4	TRBV7-9	.	TRBD1
CASSPGTRANQPQHF	TGTGCCAGCAGCCCCGGGACAAGAGCCAATCAGCCCCAGCATTTT	TRBJ1-5	TRBV6-5	.	.
CASRRQGSGYTF	TGTGCCAGCAGAAGACAGGGGTCGGGCTACACCTTC	TRBJ1-2	TRBV11-2	once	TRBD1
CASIQVAGTNQPQHF	TGTGCCAGCATCCAGGTGGCAGGCACCAATCAGCCCCAGCATTTT	TRBJ1-5	TRBV7-2	.	.
CASSIEGATGKLFF	TGTGCCAGTAGTATCGAGGGGGCAACGGGAAAACTGTTTTTT	TRBJ1-4	TRBV19	once	TRBD1
CAWSDRGGADTQYF	TGTGCCTGGAGCGACAGGGGGGGAGCAGATACGCAGTATTTT	TRBJ2-3	TRBV30	.	TRBD1